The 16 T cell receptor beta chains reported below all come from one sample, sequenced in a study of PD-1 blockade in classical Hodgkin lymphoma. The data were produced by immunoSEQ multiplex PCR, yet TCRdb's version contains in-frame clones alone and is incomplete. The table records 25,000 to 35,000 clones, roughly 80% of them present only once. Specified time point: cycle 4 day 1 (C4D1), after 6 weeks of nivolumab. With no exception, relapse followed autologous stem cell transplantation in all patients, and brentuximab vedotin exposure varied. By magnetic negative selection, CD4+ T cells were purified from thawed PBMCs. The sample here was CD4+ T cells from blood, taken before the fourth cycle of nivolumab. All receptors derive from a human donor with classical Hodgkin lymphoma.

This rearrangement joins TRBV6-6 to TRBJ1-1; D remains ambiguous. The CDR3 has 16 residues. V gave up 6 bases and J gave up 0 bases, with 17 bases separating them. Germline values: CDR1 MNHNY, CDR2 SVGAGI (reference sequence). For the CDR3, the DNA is TGTGCCAGCAGCCCAGAGTTGGGCCGGATGAACACTGAAGCTTTCTTT. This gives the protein CASSPELGRMNTEAFF.

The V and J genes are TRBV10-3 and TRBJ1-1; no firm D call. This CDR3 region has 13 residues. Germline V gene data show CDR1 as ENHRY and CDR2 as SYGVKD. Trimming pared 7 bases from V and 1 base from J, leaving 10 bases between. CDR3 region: CAINGRSNTEAFF. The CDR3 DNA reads TGTGCCATCAACGGCAGATCGAACACTGAAGCTTTCTTT.

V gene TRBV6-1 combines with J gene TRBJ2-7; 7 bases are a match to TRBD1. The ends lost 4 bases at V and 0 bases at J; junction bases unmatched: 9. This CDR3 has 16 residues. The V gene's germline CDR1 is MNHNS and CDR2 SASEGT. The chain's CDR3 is CASSAPRTGLSYEQYF. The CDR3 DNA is TGTGCCAGCAGTGCCCCCAGGACAGGCCTCTCCTACGAGCAGTACTTC.

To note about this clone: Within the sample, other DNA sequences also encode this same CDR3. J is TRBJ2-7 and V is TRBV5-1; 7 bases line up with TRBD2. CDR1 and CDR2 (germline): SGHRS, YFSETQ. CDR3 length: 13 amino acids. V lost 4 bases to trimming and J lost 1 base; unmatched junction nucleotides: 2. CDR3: CASSREASYEQYF. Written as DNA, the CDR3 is TGCGCCAGCAGCCGGGAGGCATCCTACGAGCAGTACTTC. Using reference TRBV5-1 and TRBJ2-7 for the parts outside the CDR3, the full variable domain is KAGVTQTPRYLIKTRGQQVTLSCSPISGHRSVSWYQQTPGQGLQFLFEYFSETQRNKGNFPGRFSGRQFSNSRSEMNVSTLELGDSALYLCASSREASYEQYFGPGTRLTVT.

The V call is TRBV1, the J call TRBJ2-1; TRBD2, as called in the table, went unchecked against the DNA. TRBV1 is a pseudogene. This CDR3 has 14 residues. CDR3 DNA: TGCACCAGCAGCCAATACCCACCGGGGGACGAGCAGTTCTTC. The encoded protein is CTSSQYPPGDEQFF.

The CDR3 sequence is CASSPGRTGGPGANVLTF. DNA for the CDR3: TGTGCCAGCAGCCCGGGCAGGACAGGGGGTCCTGGGGCCAACGTCCTGACTTTC. The V call is TRBV11-3, the J call TRBJ2-6, with 10 bases matching TRBD1. V gave up 5 bases and J gave up 2 bases; unmatched junction bases: 9. Germline V CDR1 and CDR2: SGHNT, YENEEA. This CDR3 comprises 18 residues.

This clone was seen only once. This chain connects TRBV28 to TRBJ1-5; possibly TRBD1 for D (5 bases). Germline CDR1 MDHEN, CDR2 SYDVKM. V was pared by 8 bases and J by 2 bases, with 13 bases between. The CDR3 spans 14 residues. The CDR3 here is CASQSGGGNQPQHF. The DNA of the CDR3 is TGTGCCAGCCAAAGCGGGGGGGGCAATCAGCCCCAGCATTTT.

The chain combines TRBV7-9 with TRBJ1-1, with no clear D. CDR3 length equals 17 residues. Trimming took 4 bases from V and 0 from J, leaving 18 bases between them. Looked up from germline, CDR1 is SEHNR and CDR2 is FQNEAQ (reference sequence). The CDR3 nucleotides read TGTGCCAGCAGCTCCACCCCCGGACTCCACATGAACACTGAAGCTTTCTTT. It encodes CASSSTPGLHMNTEAFF.

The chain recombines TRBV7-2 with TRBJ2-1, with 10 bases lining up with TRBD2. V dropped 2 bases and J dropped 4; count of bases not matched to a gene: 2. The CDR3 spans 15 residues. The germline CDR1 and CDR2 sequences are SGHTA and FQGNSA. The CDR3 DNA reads TGTGCCAGCAGCTTAAGAGCGGGAGGGTACAATGAGCAGTTCTTC. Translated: CASSLRAGGYNEQFF.

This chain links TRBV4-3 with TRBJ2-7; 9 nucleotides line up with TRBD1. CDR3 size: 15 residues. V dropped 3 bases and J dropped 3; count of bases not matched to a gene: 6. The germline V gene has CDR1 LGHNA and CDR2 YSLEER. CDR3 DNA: TGCGCCAGCAGCCACTCAACAGGGGGCCACTACGAGCAGTACTTC. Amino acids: CASSHSTGGHYEQYF.

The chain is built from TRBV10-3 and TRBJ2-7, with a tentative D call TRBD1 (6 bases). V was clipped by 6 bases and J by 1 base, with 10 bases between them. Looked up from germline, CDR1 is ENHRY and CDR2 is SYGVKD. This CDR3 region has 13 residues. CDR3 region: CAIRPQGSYEQYF. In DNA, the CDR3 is TGTGCCATCAGGCCACAGGGTTCCTACGAGCAGTACTTC.

CDR3 residues: CASSFTARSRMNTEAFF. CDR3 DNA: TGTGCCAGCAGCTTTACAGCTCGGTCTAGAATGAACACTGAAGCTTTCTTT. This chain links TRBV7-2 with TRBJ1-1; D is undetermined. V gave up 3 bases and J gave up 0 bases, with 17 bases separating them. The CDR3 is 17 residues long. Germline V CDR1 and CDR2: SGHTA, FQGNSA.

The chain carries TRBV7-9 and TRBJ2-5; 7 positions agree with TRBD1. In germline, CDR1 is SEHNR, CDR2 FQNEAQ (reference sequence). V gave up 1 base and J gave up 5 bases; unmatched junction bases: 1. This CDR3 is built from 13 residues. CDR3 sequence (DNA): TGTGCCAGCAGCTTAGTAGGGGGCGAGACCCAGTACTTC. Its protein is CASSLVGGETQYF.

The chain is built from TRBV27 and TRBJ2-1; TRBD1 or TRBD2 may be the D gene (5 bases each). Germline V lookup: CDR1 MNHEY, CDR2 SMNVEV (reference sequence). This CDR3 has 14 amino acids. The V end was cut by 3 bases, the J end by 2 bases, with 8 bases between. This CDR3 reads CASSLGRAYNEQFF. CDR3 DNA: TGTGCCAGCAGTTTGGGGCGGGCCTACAATGAGCAGTTCTTC.

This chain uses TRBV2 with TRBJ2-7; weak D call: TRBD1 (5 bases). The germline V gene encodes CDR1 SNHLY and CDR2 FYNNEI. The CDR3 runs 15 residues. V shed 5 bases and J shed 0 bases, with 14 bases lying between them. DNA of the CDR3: TGTGCCAGCAGTTACAGGAGACCGAGCTCCTACGAGCAGTACTTC. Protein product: CASSYRRPSSYEQYF.

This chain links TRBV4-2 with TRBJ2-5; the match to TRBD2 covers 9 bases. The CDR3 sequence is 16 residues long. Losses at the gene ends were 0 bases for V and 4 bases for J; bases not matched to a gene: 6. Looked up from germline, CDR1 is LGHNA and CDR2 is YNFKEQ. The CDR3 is CASSQDKRGEVETQYF. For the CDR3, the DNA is TGTGCCAGCAGCCAAGATAAGCGGGGGGAGGTAGAGACCCAGTACTTC.